This T cell receptor (beta chain) was captured by sequencing in a study of blood T cell repertoires in COVID-19. For the study at large: There were acute and convalescent COVID-19 samples, and they came from the United States, Italy and Spain.

This CDR3 is built from 11 residues. Trimming shortened V by 0 bases and J by 12 bases, and 9 bases separated the two germline ends. CDR1 and CDR2 from the germline V gene are SGHNT and YYREEE (reference sequence). Profiled with immunoSEQ multiplex PCR; TCRdb holds only in-frame clones, not every one. The sample records a few hundred thousand clones, 85% to 90% being singletons. Seattle's cohort entered during active infection and was followed longitudinally. The sequenced sample was peripheral blood. The sequence came from a woman in her fifties or sixties with COVID-19, enrolled during active disease. This chain links TRBV5-4 with TRBJ2-5; D is ambiguous. The CDR3 loop is CASSLGGLEYF. The CDR3 bases are TGTGCCAGCAGCTTGGGAGGATTGGAGTACTTC.